The 2 T cell receptor beta chains in this list originate from one sample, sequenced in a study of blood T cells in healthy people across ages. The authors ran a second PCR of about 6 to 11 cycles using a sample-barcoded 5' primer and a J-beta primer mix. TCRdb processed the 5' RACE reads anew with MiXCR; each CDR3 protein has one entry. The sample has about a million distinct CDR3 sequences; 51% are singletons. The source material was blood. These TCRs come from an older woman in good health.

The rearrangement uses TRBV11-3 and TRBJ2-1, with D perhaps TRBD2 (6 bases). This CDR3 spans 15 amino acids. Trimming cost V 5 bases and J 6 bases, with 17 bases left between them. CDR1 SGHNT and CDR2 YENEEA come from the germline V gene. CDR3: CASSPAGLASNEQFF. The DNA of the CDR3 is TGTGCCAGCAGCCCCGCGGGACTCGCGTCCAATGAGCAGTTCTTC.

This clonotype was detected a few times. The chain joins TRBV28 to TRBJ2-7, with 8 bases that match TRBD2. The CDR3 length is 14 residues. With 8 bases clipped from V and 3 bases from J, the junction kept 9 bases outside the gene matches. Germline values: CDR1 MDHEN, CDR2 SYDVKM. Here the CDR3 reads CASAPTGGDYEQYF. The CDR3 DNA follows: TGTGCCAGCGCCCCCACGGGAGGGGACTACGAGCAGTACTTC.